Each of the 8 T cell receptor beta chains below was sequenced from the same sample in a study of cytomegalovirus exposure and HLA in healthy donors. The study ran its PCR with 60 Vbeta and 13 Jbeta primers. Libraries were prepared by immunoSEQ multiplex PCR; TCRdb keeps only in-frame clonotypes and omits some of them. The sample holds approximately 140,000 clones, around 74% seen once. Sequencing was carried out using PBMCs. The source is a man aged 45-60 years in good health and CMV-seropositive.

The genes are TRBV4-1 and TRBJ2-3, with 9 bases fitting TRBD2. CDR3 length equals 15 residues. The ends lost 4 bases at V and 6 bases at J; junction bases unmatched: 8. Germline CDR1 and CDR2: MGHRA and YSYEKL. CDR3 loop: CASSPDSGSGDTQYF. In DNA form, the CDR3 reads TGCGCCAGCAGCCCCGATAGCGGGAGTGGGGATACGCAGTATTTT.

The rearrangement uses TRBV5-4 and TRBJ1-2; D call uncertain. CDR3 size: 13 residues. Germline CDR1 SGHNT, CDR2 YYREEE (reference sequence). Trimming removed 4 bases at V and 8 bases at J, with 15 bases between. CDR3 DNA sequence: TGTGCCAGCAGCGCATACGCGGCAGTAGGCTACACCTTC. The encoded protein is CASSAYAAVGYTF.

The chain joins TRBV20-1 to TRBJ2-3; D remains unclear. V lost 4 bases and J lost 3, with 5 bases in between. CDR3 length: 11 amino acids. Germline V lookup: CDR1 DFQATT, CDR2 SNEGSKA (reference sequence). The CDR3: CSAIVTDTQYF. The CDR3 nucleotides read TGCAGTGCTATAGTTACAGATACGCAGTATTTT.

The chain employs TRBV14 and TRBJ2-1; D unresolved. Germline lookup yields CDR1 SGHDN and CDR2 FVKESK. CDR3 length: 14 residues. V shed 4 bases and J shed 6 bases, with 13 bases lying between them. The CDR3 bases are TGTGCCAGCAGCCTACGGAAAGCGTTCAATGAGCAGTTCTTC. Its protein product is CASSLRKAFNEQFF.

This chain links TRBV18 with TRBJ1-2; D possibly corresponds to TRBD1 (6 bases). V lost 2 bases, J lost 2 bases, and 9 bases lay in between. This CDR3 has 14 residues. The V gene's germline CDR1 is KGHSH and CDR2 LQKENI. CDR3: CASSPFRGNYGYTF. Written as DNA, the CDR3 is TGTGCCAGCTCACCATTTAGGGGGAACTATGGCTACACCTTC.

The chain links TRBV11-2 to TRBJ1-1; TRBD1 agrees at 7 bases. CDR3 length: 14 amino acids. J gave up 0 bases and V 5 bases, and 3 bases lay outside the gene matches. CDR1 is SGHAT and CDR2 is FQNNGV in the germline V gene. This CDR3 reads CASSLDRLNTEAFF. The CDR3 DNA sequence: TGTGCCAGCAGCCTGGACAGGCTGAACACTGAAGCTTTCTTT.

CDR3 nucleotides: TGCGCCAGCAGCTTGGGGATAGCGGGACCACATACGCAGTATTTT. Translated: CASSLGIAGPHTQYF. V usage is TRBV5-1 and J usage is TRBJ2-3; TRBD2 matches 8 bases. The CDR3 runs to 15 residues. Germline trimming cut 0 bases from V and 7 bases from J; bases unmatched to any gene: 7. Germline values: CDR1 SGHRS, CDR2 YFSETQ.

This clone was seen only a few times. The chain employs TRBV10-2 and TRBJ2-3; 7 bases are a match to TRBD2. After removal of 7 bases from V and 6 bases from J, the junction contained 13 bases not matched to a gene. Germline V gives CDR1 WSHSY, CDR2 SAAADI. CDR3 length equals 15 residues. In DNA form, the CDR3 reads TGCGCCAGCATTACTAGGCGGGGGAGTGACGATACGCAGTATTTT. This translates into CASITRRGSDDTQYF.